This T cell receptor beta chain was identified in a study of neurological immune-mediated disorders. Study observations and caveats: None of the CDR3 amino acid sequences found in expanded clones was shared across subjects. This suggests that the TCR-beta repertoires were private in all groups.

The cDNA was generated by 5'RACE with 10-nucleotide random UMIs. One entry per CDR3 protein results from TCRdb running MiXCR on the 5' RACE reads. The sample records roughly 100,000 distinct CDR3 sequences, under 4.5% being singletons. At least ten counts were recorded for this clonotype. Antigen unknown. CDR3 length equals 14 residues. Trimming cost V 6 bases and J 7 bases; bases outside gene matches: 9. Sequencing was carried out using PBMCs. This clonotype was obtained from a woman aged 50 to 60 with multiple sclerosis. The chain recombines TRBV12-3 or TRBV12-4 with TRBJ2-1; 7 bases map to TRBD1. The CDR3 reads CASSHSGGFNEQFF. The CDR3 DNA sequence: TGTGCCAGCAGCCACTCAGGGGGTTTTAATGAGCAGTTCTTC.